This TCR beta chain is drawn from a study of response to subunit inactivated influenza vaccine. The germline V gene encodes CDR1 SEHNR and CDR2 FQNEAQ (reference sequence). The CDR3 spans 15 residues. Trimming at V came to 5 bases and at J to 10 bases, leaving 10 bases not matched to a gene. This clonotype was picked up a small number of times. TCRdb re-analysed the RT-PCR reads in MiXCR, keeping a single row per CDR3 protein. The repertoire holds about 170,000 distinct CDR3 sequences, less than 15% seen once, with over 25% in the top ten. This same sample was also part of a study on T cells expressing NK-cell markers. From that study: Template switching by 5'RACE with UMIs generated the TCR beta cDNA.

This chain connects TRBV7-9 to TRBJ2-1, with 11 bases that match TRBD2. The sequence was obtained from a man in his forties or fifties who received an inactivated influenza vaccine. The sequences come from CD8+ T cells sorted from PBMCs, collected 12 days after vaccination. The DNA for the CDR3 is TGTGCCAGCAGCGCCACTAGCGGGAGCCCTCTCGAGCAGTTCTTC. It is translated as CASSATSGSPLEQFF.